This T cell receptor (beta chain) was profiled in a study of T cell repertoires in cytomegalovirus infection. At the level of the study: CMV infection plus the matching HLA type was flagged by public TCR beta signatures. Study-wide findings and caveats: Dominating the ex vivo response were HLA-C-restricted CMV-specific TCR beta clonotypes.

TCRdb re-derived calls from the reads in MiXCR, one entry per CDR3 protein. The sample contains hundreds of thousands of distinct CDR3 sequences, 17% of which appear only once. This clonotype was detected a few times. Its antigen is currently unknown. The sample comprised PBMCs. The clonotype comes from a human donor in good health (CMV status not recorded). Some clones in this sample may be carry-over from other donors' samples.

Here the CDR3 reads CASRLQGAQDYGYTF. CDR3 DNA: TGTGCCAGCAGGTTACAGGGGGCGCAAGACTATGGCTACACCTTC. V gene TRBV6-5 combines with J gene TRBJ1-2; TRBD1 agrees at 9 bases. The germline V gene encodes CDR1 MNHEY and CDR2 SVGAGI. V shed 6 bases and J 3 bases; nucleotides not matched to a gene: 8. The CDR3 runs to 15 residues.